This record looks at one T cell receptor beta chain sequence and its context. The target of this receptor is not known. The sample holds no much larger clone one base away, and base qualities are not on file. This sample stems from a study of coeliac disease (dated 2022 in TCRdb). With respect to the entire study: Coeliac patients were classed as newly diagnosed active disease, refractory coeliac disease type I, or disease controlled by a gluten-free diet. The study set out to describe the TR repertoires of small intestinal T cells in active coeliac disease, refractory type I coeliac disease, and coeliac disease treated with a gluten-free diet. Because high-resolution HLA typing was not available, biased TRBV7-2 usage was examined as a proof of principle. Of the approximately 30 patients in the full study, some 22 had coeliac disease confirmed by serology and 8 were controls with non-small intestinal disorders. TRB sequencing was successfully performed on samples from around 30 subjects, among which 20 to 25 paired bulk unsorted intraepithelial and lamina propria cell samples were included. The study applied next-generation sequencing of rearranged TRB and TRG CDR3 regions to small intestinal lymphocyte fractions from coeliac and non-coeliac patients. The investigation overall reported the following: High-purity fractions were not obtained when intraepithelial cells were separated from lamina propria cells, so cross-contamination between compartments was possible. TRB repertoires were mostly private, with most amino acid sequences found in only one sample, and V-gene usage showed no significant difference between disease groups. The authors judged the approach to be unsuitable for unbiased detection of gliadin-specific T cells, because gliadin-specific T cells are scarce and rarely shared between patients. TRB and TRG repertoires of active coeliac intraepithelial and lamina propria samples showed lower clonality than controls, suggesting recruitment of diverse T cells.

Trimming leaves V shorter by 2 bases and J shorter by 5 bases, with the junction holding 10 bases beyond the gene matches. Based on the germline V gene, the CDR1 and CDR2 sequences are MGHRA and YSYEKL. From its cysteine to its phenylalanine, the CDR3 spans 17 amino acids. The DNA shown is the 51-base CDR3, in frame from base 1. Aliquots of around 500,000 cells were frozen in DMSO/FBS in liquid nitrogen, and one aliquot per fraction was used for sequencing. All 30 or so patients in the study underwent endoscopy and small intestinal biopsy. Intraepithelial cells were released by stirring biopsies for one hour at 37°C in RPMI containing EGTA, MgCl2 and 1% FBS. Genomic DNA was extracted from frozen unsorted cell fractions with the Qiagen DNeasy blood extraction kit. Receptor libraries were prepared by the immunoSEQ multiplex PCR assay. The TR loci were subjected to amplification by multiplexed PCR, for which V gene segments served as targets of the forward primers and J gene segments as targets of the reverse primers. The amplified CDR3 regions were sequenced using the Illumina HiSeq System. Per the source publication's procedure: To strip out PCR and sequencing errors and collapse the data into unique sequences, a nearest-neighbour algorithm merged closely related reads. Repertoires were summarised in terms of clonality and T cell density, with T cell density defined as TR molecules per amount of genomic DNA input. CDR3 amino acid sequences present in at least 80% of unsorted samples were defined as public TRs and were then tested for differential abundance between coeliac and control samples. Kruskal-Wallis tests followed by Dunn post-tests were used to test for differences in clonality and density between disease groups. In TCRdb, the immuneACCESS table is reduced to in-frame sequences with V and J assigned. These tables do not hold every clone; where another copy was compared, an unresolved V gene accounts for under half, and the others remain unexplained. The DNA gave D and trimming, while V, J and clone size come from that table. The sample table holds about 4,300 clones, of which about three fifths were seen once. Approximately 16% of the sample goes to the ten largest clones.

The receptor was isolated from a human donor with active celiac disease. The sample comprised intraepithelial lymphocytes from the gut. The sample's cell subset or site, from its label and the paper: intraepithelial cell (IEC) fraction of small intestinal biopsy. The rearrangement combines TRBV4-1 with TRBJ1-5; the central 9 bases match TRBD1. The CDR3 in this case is CASSQQLGQGRDQPQHF. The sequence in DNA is TGCGCCAGCAGCCAACAATTAGGACAGGGGAGGGATCAGCCCCAGCATTTT.